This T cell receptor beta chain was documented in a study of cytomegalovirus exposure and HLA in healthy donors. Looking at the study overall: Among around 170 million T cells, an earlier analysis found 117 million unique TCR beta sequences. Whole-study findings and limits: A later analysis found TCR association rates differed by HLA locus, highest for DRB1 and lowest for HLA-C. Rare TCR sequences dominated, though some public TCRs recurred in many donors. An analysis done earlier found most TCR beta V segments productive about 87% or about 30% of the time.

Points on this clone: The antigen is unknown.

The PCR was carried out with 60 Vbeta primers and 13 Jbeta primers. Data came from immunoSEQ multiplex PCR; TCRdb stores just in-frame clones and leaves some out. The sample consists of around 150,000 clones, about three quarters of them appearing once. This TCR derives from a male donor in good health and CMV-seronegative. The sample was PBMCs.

CDR3 in DNA: TGTGCCAGCAGTGCGACAGGGGGCTACGAGCAGTACTTC. This sequence encodes CASSATGGYEQYF. This chain uses TRBV6-1 with TRBJ2-7; TRBD1 matches 9 bases. V lost 4 bases to trimming and J lost 3 bases; unmatched junction nucleotides: 1. This CDR3 has 13 residues. Germline-derived CDR1 and CDR2 are MNHNS and SASEGT.